This T cell receptor beta chain was sequenced during a study of PD-1 blockade in classical Hodgkin lymphoma. Whole-study findings and limits: Newly diagnosed patients reportedly had lower baseline TCR diversity than healthy donors. Newly diagnosed patients had diversity similar to the baseline diversity of complete responders. The repertoire differences lack a defined cause, possibly disease activity or prior therapy.

As concerns this clone: Its antigen is still unknown.

Sequenced by immunoSEQ multiplex PCR; TCRdb stores in-frame clones only, minus some. This table has under 15,000 clones, about four fifths appearing once. Following autologous stem cell transplantation, relapse occurred in every patient, and exposure to brentuximab vedotin varied. This CDR3 has 15 residues. Per the germline V gene, CDR1 is MNHNS and CDR2 is SASEGT. Trimming removed 2 bases from V and 6 bases from J; junction bases left unmatched: 5. The specimen comprised peripheral blood mononuclear cells (PBMCs), sampled at baseline. The chain links TRBV6-1 to TRBJ2-5, with TRBD2 matching 11 bases. The sequence was collected from a human donor with classical Hodgkin lymphoma. CDR3: CASSELAGGSQTQYF. The CDR3 DNA sequence: TGTGCCAGCAGTGAATTAGCGGGAGGGTCCCAGACCCAGTACTTC.